The entry below gives a single T cell receptor (beta chain) sequence along with its context. TCRdb analysed the RT-PCR reads with MiXCR anew, one entry per CDR3 protein. The table lists about 530,000 distinct CDR3 sequences, roughly 10% of them singletons. The V gene lost 3 bases and the J gene lost 8 bases, with 20 bases spanning the gap. The CDR3 is 16 amino acids. These data are taken from a study of response to subunit inactivated influenza vaccine. Sample: PBMCs from blood, taken on the day of vaccination. The receptor comes from a man aged 45-65 years who received an inactivated influenza vaccine. The chain is built from TRBV12-3 or TRBV12-4 and TRBJ2-1; D ambiguous. CDR3 protein: CASSLGLTSGTDEQFF. CDR3 DNA: TGTGCCAGCAGTTTGGGCCTTACATCTGGAACGGATGAGCAGTTCTTC.